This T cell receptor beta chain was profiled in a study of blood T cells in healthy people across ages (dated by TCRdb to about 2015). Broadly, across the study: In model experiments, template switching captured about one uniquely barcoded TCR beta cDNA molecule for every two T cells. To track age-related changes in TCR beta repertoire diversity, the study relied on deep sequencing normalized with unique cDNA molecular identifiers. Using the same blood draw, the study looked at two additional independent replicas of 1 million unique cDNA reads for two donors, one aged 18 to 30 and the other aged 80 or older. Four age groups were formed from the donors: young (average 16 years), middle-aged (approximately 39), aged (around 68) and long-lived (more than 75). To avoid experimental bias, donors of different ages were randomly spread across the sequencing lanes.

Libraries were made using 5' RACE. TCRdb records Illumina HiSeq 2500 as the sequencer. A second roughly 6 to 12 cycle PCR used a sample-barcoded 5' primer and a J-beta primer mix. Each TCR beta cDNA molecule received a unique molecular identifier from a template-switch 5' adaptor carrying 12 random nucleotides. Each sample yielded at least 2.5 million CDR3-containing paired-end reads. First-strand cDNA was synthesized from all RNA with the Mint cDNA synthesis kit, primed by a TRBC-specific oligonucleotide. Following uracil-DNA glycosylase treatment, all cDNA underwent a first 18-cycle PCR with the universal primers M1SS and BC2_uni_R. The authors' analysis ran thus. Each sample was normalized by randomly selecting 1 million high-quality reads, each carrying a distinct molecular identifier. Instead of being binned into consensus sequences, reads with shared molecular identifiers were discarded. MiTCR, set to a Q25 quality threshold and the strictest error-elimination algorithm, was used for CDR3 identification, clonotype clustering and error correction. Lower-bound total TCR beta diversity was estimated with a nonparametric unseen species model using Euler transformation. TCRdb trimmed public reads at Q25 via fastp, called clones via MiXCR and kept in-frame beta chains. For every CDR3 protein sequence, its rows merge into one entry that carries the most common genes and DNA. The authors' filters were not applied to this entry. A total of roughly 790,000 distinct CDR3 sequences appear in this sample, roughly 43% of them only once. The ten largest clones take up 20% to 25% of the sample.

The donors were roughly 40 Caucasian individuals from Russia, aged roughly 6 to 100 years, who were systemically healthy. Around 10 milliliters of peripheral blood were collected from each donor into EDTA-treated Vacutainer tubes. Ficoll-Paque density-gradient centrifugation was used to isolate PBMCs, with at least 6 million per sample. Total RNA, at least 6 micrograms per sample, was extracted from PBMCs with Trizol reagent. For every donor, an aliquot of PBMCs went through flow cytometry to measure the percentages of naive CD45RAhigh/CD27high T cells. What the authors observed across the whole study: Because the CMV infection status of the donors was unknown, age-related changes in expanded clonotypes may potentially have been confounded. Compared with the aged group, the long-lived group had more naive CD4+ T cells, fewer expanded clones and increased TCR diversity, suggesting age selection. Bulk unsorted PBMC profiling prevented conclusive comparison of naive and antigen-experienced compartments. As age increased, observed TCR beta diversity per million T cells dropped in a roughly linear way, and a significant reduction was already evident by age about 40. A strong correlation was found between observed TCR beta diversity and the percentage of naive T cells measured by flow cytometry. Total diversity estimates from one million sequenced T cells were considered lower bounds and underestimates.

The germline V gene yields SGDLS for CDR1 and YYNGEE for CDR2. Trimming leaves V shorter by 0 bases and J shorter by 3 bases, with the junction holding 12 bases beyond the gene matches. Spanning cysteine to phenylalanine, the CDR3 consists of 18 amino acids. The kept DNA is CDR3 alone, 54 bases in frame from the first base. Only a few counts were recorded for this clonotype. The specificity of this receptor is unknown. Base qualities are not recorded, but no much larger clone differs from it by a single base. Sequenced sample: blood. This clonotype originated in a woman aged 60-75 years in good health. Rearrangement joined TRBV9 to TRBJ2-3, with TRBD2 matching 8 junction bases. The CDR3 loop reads CASSVAPGGPRFTDTQYF. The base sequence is TGTGCCAGCAGCGTAGCGCCGGGGGGGCCGAGATTTACAGATACGCAGTATTTT.